Following are 27 T cell receptor beta chains from one sample sequenced in a study of blood T cells in healthy people across ages. A J-beta primer mix and a sample-barcoded 5' primer were used in a second PCR of roughly 6 to 11 cycles. From the 5' RACE reads, TCRdb called clonotypes with MiXCR, one entry per CDR3 protein. The sample has around 780,000 distinct CDR3 sequences; 25% to 30% are singletons. These data were also reused for a study on T cells of mothers and their children.

The sequenced material came from blood. These receptors were taken from a boy between 10 and 17 years old in good health.

This clonotype has just a few counts. The chain carries TRBV5-1 and TRBJ2-5, with TRBD2 identical over 12 bases. The DNA end is more similar to TRBJ2-1, so the J call may be wrong. Germline V gene lookup returns CDR1 SGHRS and CDR2 YFSETQ. CDR3 size: 16 residues. CDR3 sequence reads: CASSLSLLAGGNEQFF. CDR3 DNA: TGCGCCAGCAGCTTGAGTCTCCTAGCGGGGGGGAATGAGCAGTTCTTC.

This clonotype appeared a few times. The chain employs TRBV6-2 or TRBV6-3 and TRBJ2-5, with D hard to call. The J call may be incorrect, as the DNA end agrees better with TRBJ2-1. This CDR3 has 14 amino acids. Germline V CDR1 and CDR2: MNHEY, SVGEGT. CDR3 sequence: CASTNPPVPNEQFF. The DNA for the CDR3 is TGTGCCAGCACCAACCCCCCAGTCCCCAATGAGCAGTTCTTC.

This sequence joins TRBV5-1 and TRBJ1-1, with 8 nucleotides matching TRBD1. The V and J ends lost 5 bases and 5 bases, in that order; junction bases with no gene match: 14. The CDR3 covers 16 residues. The V gene's germline CDR1 is SGHRS and CDR2 YFSETQ. The CDR3 DNA reads TGCGCCAGCAGAACCGGGACAGGCATTAAGTTAACTGAAGCTTTCTTT. This encodes CASRTGTGIKLTEAFF. Variable domain in full (rest from reference TRBV5-1 and TRBJ1-1): KAGVTQTPRYLIKTRGQQVTLSCSPISGHRSVSWYQQTPGQGLQFLFEYFSETQRNKGNFPGRFSGRQFSNSRSEMNVSTLELGDSALYLCASRTGTGIKLTEAFFGQGTRLTVV.

The rearrangement uses TRBV14 and TRBJ2-1; 7 bases are shared with TRBD2. V trimming: 1 base; J trimming: 4 bases; junction bases outside the gene matches: 4. Germline V CDR1 and CDR2: SGHDN, FVKESK. The CDR3 contains 15 residues. The CDR3 region is CASSQGTSEYNEQFF. In nucleotides, the CDR3 is TGTGCCAGCAGCCAAGGCACTAGCGAGTACAATGAGCAGTTCTTC.

This clonotype appeared a few times. The chain carries TRBV7-2 and TRBJ1-6; D is unresolved. Trimming cost V 0 bases and J 7 bases, with 7 bases left between them. Germline assignment: CDR1 SGHTA and CDR2 FQGNSA. This CDR3 region has 14 residues. The DNA of the CDR3 is TGTGCCAGCAGCTTAGCACGGATCAATTCACCCCTCCACTTT. Encoded protein: CASSLARINSPLHF. The variable domain in full, with the rest retrieved from reference TRBV7-2 and TRBJ1-6, is GAGVSQSPSNKVTEKGKDVELRCDPISGHTALYWYRQSLGQGLEFLIYFQGNSAPDKSGLPSDRFSAERTGGSVSTLTIQRTQQEDSAVYLCASSLARINSPLHFGNGTRLTVT.

This rearrangement joins TRBV29-1 to TRBJ2-7, with a possible D match to TRBD2 (5 bases). Germline V lookup: CDR1 SQVTM, CDR2 ANQGSEA. The CDR3 is 14 amino acids. With 6 bases removed from V and 0 bases from J, the gap between germline ends came to 15 bases. CDR3 bases: TGCAGCGTCCGGGGTCAGTCAAGCTCCTACGAGCAGTACTTC. It yields the protein CSVRGQSSSYEQYF.

This clonotype has a handful of counts. The V and J genes are TRBV5-5 and TRBJ1-2; TRBD1 agrees at 9 bases. With V trimmed by 5 bases and J by 6 bases, 14 bases remained unmatched. CDR3 length: 16 residues. Germline lookup yields CDR1 SGHKS and CDR2 YYEKEE (reference sequence). For the CDR3, the DNA is TGTGCCAGCAGGAGGACAGGGGACAAACTAGACCATGGCTACACCTTC. Amino acid sequence: CASRRTGDKLDHGYTF.

The chain uses TRBV15 and TRBJ2-5; the D gene could be TRBD1 or TRBD2 (6 bases each). The CDR3 extends over 17 amino acids. Germline CDR1 reads LNHNV; CDR2 reads YYDKDF (reference sequence). The V end lost 1 base, the J end lost 2 bases, and 17 bases lay between the germline ends. The CDR3 DNA follows: TGTGCCACCAGCAGAGGGGAGGCACGGACAGTACAAGAGACCCAGTACTTC. It yields the protein CATSRGEARTVQETQYF.

V gene TRBV19 combines with J gene TRBJ2-2, with D unclear. CDR1 is LNHDA, CDR2 SQIVND, per germline (reference sequence). The CDR3 extends over 16 amino acids. The V and J ends lost 5 bases and 0 bases respectively, with 13 bases between them. CDR3 region: CASSPRTDANTGELFF. The CDR3 DNA sequence: TGTGCCAGTAGTCCTAGGACCGATGCGAACACCGGGGAGCTGTTTTTT.

This clonotype was counted only a few times. This sequence joins TRBV20-1 and TRBJ1-2, with TRBD1 matching 9 bases. Germline V CDR1 and CDR2: DFQATT, SNEGSKA (reference sequence). J gave up 4 bases and V 1 base, and 10 bases lay outside the gene matches. The CDR3 is made up of 16 amino acids. The CDR3 sequence is CSARVPGQGLIYGYTF. The CDR3 DNA follows: TGCAGTGCTAGAGTACCGGGACAGGGTCTAATCTATGGCTACACCTTC.

The chain combines TRBV5-1 with TRBJ2-5, with D unclear. The DNA end is a closer match to TRBJ2-1, so the J assignment may be wrong. Germline V CDR1 and CDR2: SGHRS, YFSETQ. CDR3 size: 13 residues. For the CDR3, the DNA is TGCGCCAGCAAGATAGGGCGCTACAATGAGCAGTTCTTC. Protein sequence: CASKIGRYNEQFF.

Points on this clonotype: One end of the junction fails to match germline, which may point to a read error. The chain employs TRBV12-3 or TRBV12-4 and TRBJ2-5; D is unclear. The CDR3 is 13 amino acids. In DNA form, the CDR3 reads TGTGCCGGCAGGTTCCAGGAACAAGAGACCCAGTACTTC. Its protein product is CAGRFQEQETQYF.

In its sample, this clonotype was seen a few times. The V call is TRBV6-6, the J call TRBJ2-1; D remains unclear. The CDR3 is 15 residues long. V was pared by 3 bases and J by 2 bases, with 11 bases between. Germline CDR1 and CDR2: MNHNY and SVGAGI (reference sequence). In nucleotides, the CDR3 is TGTGCCAGCAGTTATGGTCAGCTGACCTACAATGAGCAGTTCTTC. Translated, it gives CASSYGQLTYNEQFF.

This clonotype was seen only a few times. The V call is TRBV29-1, the J call TRBJ2-5, with 8 positions matching TRBD2. V trimming: 5 bases; J trimming: 1 base; junction bases outside the gene matches: 6. Germline lookup yields CDR1 SQVTM and CDR2 ANQGSEA. This CDR3 is built from 14 residues. Here the CDR3 DNA reads TGCAGCGTTCTGCCTACTAGCGGCCAAGAGACCCAGTACTTC. It is translated as CSVLPTSGQETQYF.

The V gene is TRBV7-9, the J gene TRBJ1-2; D possibly corresponds to TRBD1 (5 bases). This CDR3 is 15 amino acids long. V dropped 1 base and J dropped 3 bases, with 12 bases sitting between them. Per germline, CDR1 SEHNR and CDR2 FQNEAQ (reference sequence). Here the CDR3 reads CASSLVGGGDYGYTF. The CDR3 nucleotides are TGTGCCAGCAGCTTAGTTGGCGGGGGGGACTATGGCTACACCTTC. Supplemented by reference TRBV7-9 and TRBJ1-2, the full variable domain reads DTGVSQNPRHKITKRGQNVTFRCDPISEHNRLYWYRQTLGQGPEFLTYFQNEAQLEKSRLLSDRFSAERPKGSFSTLEIQRTEQGDSAMYLCASSLVGGGDYGYTFGSGTRLTVV.

Only a few counts were recorded for this clonotype. This rearrangement joins TRBV9 to TRBJ2-6; D tentatively reads TRBD1 or TRBD2 (5 bases each). Germline V CDR1 and CDR2: SGDLS, YYNGEE. This CDR3 contains 17 residues. V was pared by 0 bases and J by 0 bases, with 10 bases between. The CDR3 nucleotides are TGTGCCAGCAGCGTAGGAGGGGCCCCCTCTGGGGCCAACGTCCTGACTTTC. Encoded protein: CASSVGGAPSGANVLTF.

The chain has TRBV7-3 and TRBJ1-2, with 9 bases identical to TRBD1. This CDR3 contains 16 residues. Germline CDR1 SGHTA, CDR2 FQGTGA. V shed 11 bases, J shed 5 bases, and the junction held 18 bases outside the gene matches. The chain's CDR3 is CALQLGTGKWEYGYTF. In DNA, the CDR3 is TGTGCCTTACAGCTCGGGACAGGGAAGTGGGAGTATGGCTACACCTTC.

This chain links TRBV5-1 with TRBJ2-3, with TRBD1 matching 8 bases. This CDR3 region has 18 residues. CDR1 is SGHRS, CDR2 YFSETQ, per germline. The junction had 13 bases not matched to a gene; V was cut back by 4 bases and J by 0 bases. CDR3 in amino acids: CASSPLPGTGFSTDTQYF. Written as DNA, the CDR3 is TGCGCCAGCAGCCCCCTGCCGGGGACAGGATTTAGCACAGATACGCAGTATTTT.

V and J are TRBV6-2 or TRBV6-3 and TRBJ2-1; TRBD2 matches at 8 bases. Germline V lookup: CDR1 MNHEY, CDR2 SVGEGT. V lost 6 bases, J lost 3 bases, and 4 bases stayed unmatched. CDR3 length: 14 residues. The CDR3 region is CASSRGGNYNEQFF. The CDR3 nucleotides are TGTGCCAGCAGCCGCGGGGGGAACTACAATGAGCAGTTCTTC.

A few counts support this clonotype. The rearrangement uses TRBV5-4 and TRBJ2-7; TRBD1 matches at 12 bases. Germline CDR1 and CDR2: SGHNT and YYREEE (reference sequence). The CDR3 sequence is 15 residues long. Unmatched junction bases numbered 9, after V lost 4 bases and J lost 7 bases. This CDR3 is CASSAPEGQGAEQYF. For the CDR3, the DNA is TGTGCCAGCAGCGCCCCCGAGGGACAGGGGGCTGAGCAGTACTTC.

Regarding this clonotype: This may stem from a read error, because a much larger clone lies one nucleotide away. Here the CDR3 DNA reads TGTGCCAGCAGCTTAGATCTCACCGGGGAGCTGTTTTTT. Translation: CASSLDLTGELFF. The chain is built from TRBV11-2 and TRBJ2-2; D remains unclear. The V end was cut by 0 bases, the J end by 4 bases, with 3 bases between. Per the germline V gene, CDR1 is SGHAT and CDR2 is FQNNGV. This CDR3 is built from 13 residues.

CDR3 sequence: CASSRANEQYF. The CDR3 nucleotides read TGTGCCAGCAGTAGGGCTAACGAGCAGTACTTC. J is TRBJ2-5 and V is TRBV6-2 or TRBV6-3, with no clear D. The J call may be wrong; the DNA end is better matched by TRBJ2-7. CDR1 and CDR2 from the germline V gene are MNHEY and SVGEGT. The CDR3 length is 11 residues.

There are a few counts of this clonotype. This sequence joins TRBV7-9 and TRBJ2-5, with a tentative D call TRBD2 (6 bases). The V gene's germline CDR1 is SEHNR and CDR2 FQNEAQ (reference sequence). The V and J ends lost 7 bases and 6 bases respectively, with 15 bases between them. This CDR3 spans 13 amino acids. The CDR3, as DNA: TGTGCCAGCACCGAGTCGGGGGTAAAGACCCAGTACTTC. Its protein product is CASTESGVKTQYF.

This clonotype came up a few times. V gene TRBV7-2 combines with J gene TRBJ2-5; D gene unclear. Germline CDR1 and CDR2: SGHTA and FQGNSA. The V end lost 3 bases, the J end lost 6 bases, and 11 bases lay between the germline ends. The CDR3 runs 13 residues. The CDR3 region is CASSFSPGKTQYF. CDR3 nucleotide sequence: TGTGCCAGCAGCTTCTCCCCCGGAAAGACCCAGTACTTC.

This clonotype was picked up many times. The rearrangement links TRBV21-1 to TRBJ2-4; the D call TRBD2 from the table was never checked on the DNA. TRBV21-1 represents a pseudogene. This CDR3 has 13 residues. The CDR3 DNA is TGTGCCGTCGAGCCGGGACTAGTAAACATTCAGTACTTC. Its translation is CAVEPGLVNIQYF.

This clonotype has a handful of counts. This chain links TRBV6-6 with TRBJ1-4, with TRBD1 as a possible D gene (5 bases). The CDR3 runs to 15 residues. Germline V gene data show CDR1 as MNHNY and CDR2 as SVGAGI (reference sequence). Trimming removed 2 bases from V and 3 bases from J, with 10 bases in between. The CDR3 loop is CASSYGGEANEKLFF. The CDR3 coding sequence is TGTGCCAGCAGTTACGGGGGGGAGGCTAATGAAAAACTGTTTTTT.

In this sample, this clonotype turned up a few times. The chain is built from TRBV2 and TRBJ2-5; no reliable D call. With 1 base removed from V and 5 bases from J, the gap between germline ends came to 8 bases. The germline CDR1 and CDR2 sequences are SNHLY and FYNNEI. There are 13 residues in the CDR3. The chain's CDR3 is CASSEDYSETQYF. In nucleotides, the CDR3 is TGTGCCAGCAGTGAAGATTATAGCGAGACCCAGTACTTC.